This T cell receptor beta chain comes out of a study of blood T cell repertoires in COVID-19. Some clones are missing from TCRdb's copy, which holds only in-frame ones; the method was immunoSEQ multiplex PCR. The repertoire has under 200,000 clones, around 85% of them found once; the top ten carry about 5%. Cohort assignment relied on participant-reported clinical history. The CDR3 is 15 amino acids. Germline V gene data show CDR1 as SGHKS and CDR2 as YYEKEE (reference sequence). A word on this clone: Sequence at one end of the junction differs from germline and may be a read error.

The chain joins TRBV5-5 to TRBJ1-5; 7 bases fit TRBD1. The sequenced sample was PBMCs or T cells enriched from blood (not recorded which). This sequence originates from a woman in her forties with acute COVID-19. CDR3 amino acids: CASSLEGAPFQTQHF. Here the CDR3 DNA reads TGTGCCAGCAGCTTGGAGGGGGCCCCTTTTCAGACCCAGCATTTT.